Listed here is a single T cell receptor (beta chain). Antigen: not known. Unique molecular identifiers were built into the TCRbeta library. TCRdb re-called the PCR reads through MiXCR, storing one row per CDR3 protein. The sample lists about 980,000 distinct CDR3 sequences, about 29% seen once, with about 28% in the top ten. The sample comes from a study of T-cell reconstitution after alpha-beta-depleted transplantation in children. Whole-study findings and limits: About two months after transplant, alpha-beta T cells reportedly came from several hundred expanded graft clones.

The specimen comprised PBMCs, mostly from graft donor cells, sampled 360 days after TCRalphabeta/CD19-depleted stem cell transplant. The sequence derives from a boy younger than two who had a stem cell transplant for SCID, so the T cells may come from the graft donor.

The CDR3 region has the DNA TGCGCCAGCAGCCCTTACTTTTTGGCAGATACGCAGTATTTT. This codes for CASSPYFLADTQYF. This sequence joins TRBV5-1 and TRBJ2-3; no clear D gene. Germline V CDR1 and CDR2: SGHRS, YFSETQ. The V end was cut by 4 bases, the J end by 4 bases, with 13 bases between. The CDR3 length is 14 residues.